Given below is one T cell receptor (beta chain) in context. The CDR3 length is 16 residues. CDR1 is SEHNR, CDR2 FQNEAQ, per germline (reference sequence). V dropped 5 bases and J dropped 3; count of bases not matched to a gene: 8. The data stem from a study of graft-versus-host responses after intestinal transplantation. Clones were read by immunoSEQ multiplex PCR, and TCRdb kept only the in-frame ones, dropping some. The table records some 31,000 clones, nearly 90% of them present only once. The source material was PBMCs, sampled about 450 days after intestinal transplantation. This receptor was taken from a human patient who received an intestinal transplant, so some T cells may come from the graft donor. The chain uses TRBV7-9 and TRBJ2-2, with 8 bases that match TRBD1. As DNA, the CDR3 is TGTGCCAGCAGCCCACGACAGGGGACTGACACCGGGGAGCTGTTTTTT. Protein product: CASSPRQGTDTGELFF.